The T cell receptor beta chain described here comes from a study of shared clonotypes between healthy human individuals. Replicate PCRs run on sorted subsets employed approximately 0.2 ug DNA, 25,000 to 35,000 T cell genomes. TCRdb's table, derived via immunoSEQ multiplex PCR, lists solely in-frame clones and lacks some. The profile shows about 2 million clones, 85% to 95% of them singletons. CD45RO-negative, CCR7-positively selected cells formed the naive CD8 fraction, excluding terminally differentiated effector memory CD45RA+ cells. Germline V gives CDR1 MNHEY, CDR2 SMNVEV (reference sequence). The CDR3 covers 17 residues. V dropped 3 bases and J dropped 0; count of bases not matched to a gene: 10. Note on this clone: Its antigen is unidentified.

Study-level findings and limits: Four donors shared approximately 5% of their naive CD4 clonotypes. Naive subsets typically showed greater estimated richness than memory subsets.

Material for sequencing was naive CD8+ T cells sorted from blood. The receptor was isolated from a young man in good health. The chain combines TRBV27 with TRBJ2-7, with 8 bases that match TRBD1. CDR3 DNA sequence: TGTGCCAGCAGTTTTGGTAAAGGGGACAGGTTCTCCTACGAGCAGTACTTC. Translating it yields CASSFGKGDRFSYEQYF.